A selection of T cell receptor beta chains follows, all from one sample in a study of beta chain features in type 1 diabetes. Data came from immunoSEQ multiplex PCR; TCRdb stores just in-frame clones and leaves some out. The sample records about 400,000 clones, around 12% being singletons. The sequencing sample was made of naive CD4+ T cells from blood. The receptor source for this set is a man aged 18 to 29 in good health. Both conserved end residues are part of each CDR3. D genes are given only for firm matches. The size field is filled for only some rows; it gives once, few, many or a size class.

TRBJ2-2	few	TRBV5-1	14	NA	CASSSLANTGELFF	TGCGCCAGCAGCTCACTAGCGAACACCGGGGAGCTGTTTTTT
TRBJ2-1	many	TRBV19	16	TRBD2	CASSIRTSGRGNEQFF	TGTGCCAGTAGCATTCGGACTAGCGGGAGAGGCAATGAGCAGTTCTTC
TRBJ2-2	NA	TRBV7-7	16	TRBD2	CASSLSSGANTGELFF	TGTGCTAGCAGCTTATCTAGCGGAGCGAACACCGGGGAGCTGTTTTTT
TRBJ2-5	NA	TRBV5-1	15	TRBD2	CASSLAGGSGETQYF	TGCGCCAGCAGCTTGGCCGGCGGGAGCGGAGAGACCCAGTACTTC
TRBJ2-5	NA	TRBV7-2	13	NA	CASSLDRDETQYF	TGTGCCAGCAGCTTAGACAGGGACGAGACCCAGTACTTC
TRBJ2-3	few	TRBV9	15	NA	CASSVEAGRTDTQYF	TGTGCCAGCAGCGTAGAGGCAGGGCGCACAGATACGCAGTATTTT
TRBJ2-7	NA	TRBV4-3	15	TRBD1	CASSQEGQGAGEQYF	TGCGCCAGCAGCCAAGAAGGACAGGGGGCGGGGGAGCAGTACTTC
TRBJ2-3	NA	TRBV29-1	15	TRBD2	CSVPRGSGGSDTQYF	TGCAGCGTCCCCCGGGGTAGCGGGGGATCAGATACGCAGTATTTT
TRBJ2-2	few	TRBV9	16	TRBD1	CASSTIRGSHTGELFF	TGTGCCAGCAGCACGATCAGGGGGAGTCACACCGGGGAGCTGTTTTTT
TRBJ1-1	few	TRBV6-1	11	NA	CASSRSTEAFF	TGTGCCAGCAGTAGGAGTACTGAAGCTTTCTTT
TRBJ1-2	few	TRBV28	13	NA	CASSFGPTYGYTF	TGTGCCAGCAGTTTTGGGCCAACTTATGGCTACACCTTC